The rows below give T cell receptor beta chains drawn from one sample of a study of blood T cell repertoires in COVID-19. Using immunoSEQ multiplex PCR, the repertoire was profiled, and TCRdb retains in-frame clones only, with some absent. The repertoire includes 60,000 to 75,000 clones, 70% to 90% of them detected once, and about 3.9% sits in the top ten. Sequencing input: peripheral blood. The receptors come from a human donor in a cohort sampled during active COVID-19. The CDR3 runs from the conserved cysteine through the conserved F or W. The D gene is left open where the match is weak. Size is omitted from some rows. Given values are once, few, many or a class for expanded clones.

cdr3_length,clone_size,j_call,d_call,v_call,cdr3_nt,cdr3_aa
16,NA,TRBJ1-2,TRBD1,TRBV14,TGTGCCAGCAGCCAAGTGACAGGGAGTCCTAACTATGGCTACACCTTC,CASSQVTGSPNYGYTF
15,once,TRBJ2-1,TRBD1,TRBV6-2/TRBV6-3,TGTGCCAGCAGTTACTCGCTCACAGGGGACAATGAGCAGTTCTTC,CASSYSLTGDNEQFF
15,NA,TRBJ2-1,NA,TRBV6-5,TGTGCCAGCAGTTTGGGGGGAAGGAAAGCCCATGAGCAGTTCTTC,CASSLGGRKAHEQFF
17,NA,TRBJ2-1,TRBD1,TRBV4-2,TGTGCCAGCAGCCAAGAAGGCGAGGGGGCGCCCCACAATGAGCAGTTCTTC,CASSQEGEGAPHNEQFF
11,NA,TRBJ2-7,NA,TRBV30,TGTGCCTGGACCGGCGGCTACGAGCAGTACTTC,CAWTGGYEQYF
19,NA,TRBJ2-3,TRBD2,TRBV13,TGTGCCAGCAGCTTAGGGGCAGCGGGGGGTTGGGAAAGCACAGATACGCAGTATTTT,CASSLGAAGGWESTDTQYF
13,NA,TRBJ1-5,TRBD1,TRBV30,TGTGCCTGGAGCCAGGGACAGGGGGCCGCCCAGCATTTT,CAWSQGQGAAQHF
15,once,TRBJ1-6,TRBD1,TRBV7-9,TGTGCCAGCAGTCACCGGGACAGCTTAAATTCACCCCTCCACTTT,CASSHRDSLNSPLHF
18,NA,TRBJ2-2,TRBD2,TRBV10-2,TGCGCCAGCGAAGCCTACTTAGCGGGAGGGCCGAACACCGGGGAGCTGTTTTTT,CASEAYLAGGPNTGELFF
14,NA,TRBJ2-1,TRBD2,TRBV7-9,TGTGCCAGCAGCTACGCGGGAGTATACAATGAGCAGTTCTTC,CASSYAGVYNEQFF
12,NA,TRBJ1-2,NA,TRBV11-2,TGTGCCAGCAGGAGGGAGGGCTATGGCTACACCTTC,CASRREGYGYTF
18,NA,TRBJ2-2,NA,TRBV6-2/TRBV6-3,TGTGCCAGCAGTTACCTGGCTGTGGCCCTCCGGGGGAGCGGGGAGCTGTTTTTT,CASSYLAVALRGSGELFF
14,NA,TRBJ2-7,NA,TRBV28,TGTGCCAGCAGTTTGTCAGGTCTATCCTACGAGCAGTACTTC,CASSLSGLSYEQYF
13,NA,TRBJ2-7,TRBD1,TRBV5-6,TGTGCCAGCAGCTCGACAGGGCACTACGAGCAGTACTTC,CASSSTGHYEQYF
15,NA,TRBJ2-4,NA,TRBV7-8,TGTGCCAGCAGCTCCGGCCCCGGGACACAAAACATTCAGTACTTC,CASSSGPGTQNIQYF
14,NA,TRBJ2-7,TRBD1,TRBV5-1,TGCGCCAGCAGCTTGGAGGACAGGGGCTACGAGCAGTACTTC,CASSLEDRGYEQYF
14,NA,TRBJ2-7,TRBD1,TRBV9,TGTGCCAGCAGCCCTTACGGGACAGGGTACGAGCAGTACTTC,CASSPYGTGYEQYF
16,NA,TRBJ2-5,TRBD2,TRBV5-6,TGTGCCAGCAGCCCGAGACTAGCGGGAGGGCCTGAGACCCAGTACTTC,CASSPRLAGGPETQYF
17,once,TRBJ2-6,NA,TRBV7-9,TGTGCCAGCAGCTTCCCGGACAGAACCTCTGGGGCCAACGTCCTGACTTTC,CASSFPDRTSGANVLTF
15,once,TRBJ2-6,TRBD2,TRBV4-1,TGCGCCAGCAGCCGGGACTACTCTGGGGCCAACGTCCTGACTTTC,CASSRDYSGANVLTF
13,NA,TRBJ2-4,NA,TRBV12-5,TGTGCTAGTGGACTAACATGGAAAAACATTCAGTACTTC,CASGLTWKNIQYF
14,NA,TRBJ2-1,NA,TRBV7-2,TGTGCCATAGTGGGCGCTGCGGGAAGCAATGAGCAGTTCTTC,CAIVGAAGSNEQFF
19,NA,TRBJ2-3,TRBD1,TRBV7-6,TGTGCCAGCAGCTTAGAACCTCACAGGGGGTTAGAATCGGGAGATACGCAGTATTTT,CASSLEPHRGLESGDTQYF
14,NA,TRBJ1-5,NA,TRBV6-5,TGTGCCAGCAAGGAGGGCTATAGCAATCAGCCCCAGCATTTT,CASKEGYSNQPQHF
15,few,TRBJ2-2,TRBD2,TRBV7-6,TGTGCCAGCAGCTCTAGCGGGTATCCGGCCGGGGAGCTGTTTTTT,CASSSSGYPAGELFF
15,once,TRBJ1-5,NA,TRBV15,TGTGCCACCAGCAGAGATCGGGGGTCGGGTCAGCCCCAGCATTTT,CATSRDRGSGQPQHF
16,once,TRBJ1-5,NA,TRBV7-9,TGTGCCAGCAGCTCCTCGGTGGAGGGCCCCCATCAGCCCCAGCATTTT,CASSSSVEGPHQPQHF
13,once,TRBJ2-1,NA,TRBV12-3/TRBV12-4,TGTGCCAGCAGCCCGAGACAGTACAATGAGCAGTTCTTC,CASSPRQYNEQFF
14,few,TRBJ1-3,NA,TRBV7-6,TGTGCCAGCAGCTTAGCGAGGTCTGGAAACACCATATATTTT,CASSLARSGNTIYF
17,NA,TRBJ2-1,TRBD2,TRBV4-2,TGTGCCAGCAGCCAAGATCCCCCCGGGACTAGGTTCTTCGAGCAGTTCTTC,CASSQDPPGTRFFEQFF
15,NA,TRBJ2-2,TRBD2,TRBV9,TGTGCCAGCAGCGTTACCGGGAGGGGGACCGGGGAGCTGTTTTTT,CASSVTGRGTGELFF
14,NA,TRBJ2-3,NA,TRBV5-1,TGCGCCAGCAGCATTGGGACTTCAACAGATACGCAGTATTTT,CASSIGTSTDTQYF
13,NA,TRBJ1-2,NA,TRBV7-8,TGTGCCAGCAGCTTAGAGCGCGAGCATGGCTACACCTTC,CASSLEREHGYTF
15,NA,TRBJ2-2,TRBD2,TRBV4-3,TGCGCCAGCAGCCAGGGGACTAGCCCCGGCGGGGAGCTGTTTTTT,CASSQGTSPGGELFF
9,NA,TRBJ2-1,NA,TRBV10-3,TGTGCTTTTTTCGATGAGCAGTTCTTC,CAFFDEQFF
12,NA,TRBJ2-7,NA,TRBV25-1,TGTGCCAGCATTCGGCAGGACTACGAGCAGTACTTC,CASIRQDYEQYF
17,NA,TRBJ2-3,TRBD2,TRBV2,TGTGCCAGCAGGGGTGGACTAGCGGGGGCCCGCACAGATACGCAGTATTTT,CASRGGLAGARTDTQYF
17,NA,TRBJ2-1,TRBD1,TRBV5-5,TGTGCCAGCAGCCAGAACCCGGGACAGGTTTCCTACAATGAGCAGTTCTTC,CASSQNPGQVSYNEQFF
18,NA,TRBJ2-1,TRBD2,TRBV7-6,TGTGCCAGCAGCTTACGCTCCCATTTAGCGGGAGCCTACAATGAGCAGTTCTTC,CASSLRSHLAGAYNEQFF
13,NA,TRBJ1-2,TRBD1,TRBV28,TGTGCCAGCAGGCCAGGGGGCTGGCATGGCTACACCTTC,CASRPGGWHGYTF
13,NA,TRBJ2-1,NA,TRBV24-1,TGTGCCACCAGGGGCGGACAAAGCGATGAGCAGTTCTTC,CATRGGQSDEQFF
13,NA,TRBJ2-1,NA,TRBV6-5,TGTGCCAGCAGTTACAGCCCCGACAGGATTGAATTCTTC,CASSYSPDRIEFF
14,NA,TRBJ2-2,NA,TRBV28,TGTGCCAGCAGTTTCCTCGGGGGTTCCGGGGAGCTGTTTTTT,CASSFLGGSGELFF
14,NA,TRBJ2-7,TRBD1,TRBV28,TGTGCCAGCAGTTCGCGGCAGGGGGCAGGGGAGCAGTACTTC,CASSSRQGAGEQYF
16,once,TRBJ2-7,TRBD1,TRBV28,TGTGCCAGCAGTTTGGGGACAGGGGCCCTTAACTACGAGCAGTACTTC,CASSLGTGALNYEQYF
17,NA,TRBJ1-1,TRBD1,TRBV19,TGTGCCAGTAGCGAAGACAGGGAGTCAAGTGGGAACACTGAAGCTTTCTTT,CASSEDRESSGNTEAFF
14,NA,TRBJ1-5,TRBD1,TRBV28,TGTGCCAGCAGCCCGACAGGGTTGGGGCAGCCCCAGCATTTT,CASSPTGLGQPQHF
15,NA,TRBJ2-7,TRBD1,TRBV28,TGTGCCAGCAGTTTCTTTGGGACAGGGGCCTACGAGCAGTACTTC,CASSFFGTGAYEQYF
16,NA,TRBJ1-2,NA,TRBV28,TGTGCCAGCAGTGCTAGTTCTTGGGGAAGGGGCTATGGCTACACCTTC,CASSASSWGRGYGYTF
12,NA,TRBJ2-7,NA,TRBV5-4,TGTGCCAGCAGCTCGGGAAGCTACGAGCAGTACTTC,CASSSGSYEQYF
14,NA,TRBJ2-7,NA,TRBV7-6,TGTGCCAGCAGCTTAATAGAGGCCGCCGGGGAGCAGTACTTC,CASSLIEAAGEQYF
13,NA,TRBJ2-7,NA,TRBV19,TGTGCCAGTAGTGTGACAGGGCGGGGCGAGCAGTACTTC,CASSVTGRGEQYF
13,NA,TRBJ1-1,NA,TRBV7-9,TGTGCCAGCACCTCCGGGGTTCTTAGTGAAGCTTTCTTT,CASTSGVLSEAFF
13,NA,TRBJ1-1,TRBD1,TRBV30,TGTGCCTGGAGCCTAGGAGGGGGCTCTGAAGCTTTCTTT,CAWSLGGGSEAFF